This TCR beta chain was captured in a study of cytomegalovirus exposure and HLA in healthy donors. The study, taken as a whole, reports: A missense variant in DCLRE1C was later tied to TCR beta V- and J-gene trimming.

Primers for the PCR totalled 60 Vbeta and 13 Jbeta. The assay was immunoSEQ multiplex PCR, and TCRdb's table has in-frame clones only and misses some. The table records around 150,000 clones, approximately 80% of them present only once. Of note for this clone: Its antigen is undetermined.

The receptor comes from a man aged 18 to 30 in good health and CMV-seropositive. Specimen: PBMCs.

The CDR3 sequence: CASSKRQEKLFF. The CDR3 bases are TGTGCCAGTAGCAAACGACAGGAAAAACTGTTTTTT. The rearrangement uses TRBV19 and TRBJ1-4; TRBD1 might be the D (5 bases). Trimming removed 6 bases at V and 8 bases at J, with 10 bases between. The CDR3 length is 12 residues. Germline-derived CDR1 and CDR2 are LNHDA and SQIVND (reference sequence).